Below, 27 T cell receptor beta chains from the same sample are listed, as sequenced in a study of siplizumab effects on memory and regulatory T cells. The assay was immunoSEQ multiplex PCR, and TCRdb's table has in-frame clones only and misses some. Seen here are just over 60,000 clones, 70% to 80% observed once, and the top ten hold approximately 0.4%. The sequenced sample consisted of memory CD4+ T cells sorted from blood. These receptors were obtained from a human donor in good health.

The gene calls are TRBV4-3 and TRBJ1-2; maybe TRBD1 (6 bases). The CDR3 sequence is 13 residues long. Germline CDR1 reads LGHNA; CDR2 reads YSLEER. Between the trimmed V and J ends, which lost 4 bases and 7 bases, there was a span of 13 bases. The CDR3 region has the DNA TGCGCCAGCAGCCCAAAACAGGGCGTTGGCTACACCTTC. Residues: CASSPKQGVGYTF.

This clone was seen a few times. J is TRBJ1-2 and V is TRBV9; D is possibly TRBD1 (6 bases). Germline V gives CDR1 SGDLS, CDR2 YYNGEE. V was clipped by 3 bases and J by 6 bases, with 27 bases between them. The CDR3 runs to 18 residues. The CDR3 is CASSGTNAAPGRGDGYTF. Written as DNA, the CDR3 is TGTGCCAGCAGCGGGACCAACGCCGCGCCGGGCAGGGGCGATGGCTACACCTTC. The full variable domain, completed using reference TRBV9 and TRBJ1-2, is DSGVTQTPKHLITATGQRVTLRCSPRSGDLSVYWYQQSLDQGLQFLIQYYNGEERAKGNILERFSAQQFPDLHSELNLSSLELGDSALYFCASSGTNAAPGRGDGYTFGSGTRLTVV.

The chain uses TRBV7-9 and TRBJ1-4, with D perhaps TRBD1 (5 bases). Per the germline V gene, CDR1 is SEHNR and CDR2 is FQNEAQ (reference sequence). Trimming pared 0 bases from V and 7 bases from J, leaving 15 bases between. This CDR3 contains 16 residues. The CDR3 reads CASSLAGGGPREKLFF. The CDR3, as DNA: TGTGCCAGCAGCTTAGCGGGGGGAGGGCCTCGTGAAAAACTGTTTTTT.

The J gene is TRBJ2-6, the V gene TRBV9, with TRBD1 identical over 7 bases. CDR1 is SGDLS and CDR2 is YYNGEE in the germline V gene. J was trimmed by 0 bases and V by 6 bases; bases with no gene match: 9. CDR3 length equals 17 residues. Written as DNA, the CDR3 is TGTGCCAGCACCAGACGGGACAGCGACTCTGGGGCCAACGTCCTGACTTTC. Translation: CASTRRDSDSGANVLTF. Drawing the rest from reference TRBV9 and TRBJ2-6, the complete variable domain is DSGVTQTPKHLITATGQRVTLRCSPRSGDLSVYWYQQSLDQGLQFLIQYYNGEERAKGNILERFSAQQFPDLHSELNLSSLELGDSALYFCASTRRDSDSGANVLTFGAGSRLTVL.

V usage is TRBV9 and J usage is TRBJ2-6; D ambiguous. Germline V gene sequence: CDR1 SGDLS, CDR2 YYNGEE. V was clipped by 4 bases and J by 0 bases, with 11 bases between them. The CDR3 has 16 residues. CDR3 sequence reads: CASSLPSNSGANVLTF. The CDR3 coding sequence is TGTGCCAGCAGCCTCCCGTCTAACTCTGGGGCCAACGTCCTGACTTTC.

The rearrangement links TRBV4-1 to TRBJ1-5; D may be TRBD1 (6 bases). The CDR3 loop spans 15 amino acids. Trimming took 1 base from V and 3 from J, leaving 10 bases between them. Germline V gives CDR1 MGHRA, CDR2 YSYEKL. This CDR3 is CASSQATGYNQPQHF. Here the CDR3 DNA reads TGCGCCAGCAGCCAAGCAACAGGGTACAATCAGCCCCAGCATTTT.

This chain connects TRBV7-9 to TRBJ1-2; no clear D. The CDR3 runs to 13 residues. Germline assignment: CDR1 SEHNR and CDR2 FQNEAQ (reference sequence). V was trimmed by 5 bases and J by 6 bases, leaving 13 bases between them. CDR3 sequence: CASSPFFSDGYTF. CDR3 sequence (DNA): TGTGCCAGCAGCCCCTTTTTCTCGGATGGCTACACCTTC.

This clone has just one count. The gene calls are TRBV19 and TRBJ1-3; D is uncertain. Trimming removed 10 bases from V and 2 bases from J, with 12 bases in between. CDR1 is LNHDA, CDR2 SQIVND, per germline (reference sequence). The CDR3 loop spans 13 amino acids. CDR3 coding DNA: TGTGCCACTAGAAACACACCTGGAAACACCATATATTTT. Its protein is CATRNTPGNTIYF.

The V and J genes are TRBV6-1 and TRBJ1-1, with unresolved D. V gave up 6 bases and J gave up 4 bases, with 9 bases separating them. CDR1 is MNHNS, CDR2 SASEGT, per germline. The CDR3 loop spans 12 amino acids. In DNA, the CDR3 is TGTGCCAGCAGCCCGTCGGGCACTGAAGCTTTCTTT. Translating it yields CASSPSGTEAFF.

V is TRBV10-3 and J is TRBJ2-6, with D maybe TRBD1 (6 bases). V was clipped by 2 bases and J by 0 bases, with 11 bases between them. Germline CDR1 and CDR2: ENHRY and SYGVKD. The CDR3 runs 17 residues. CDR3 DNA: TGTGCCATCAGTGAGACAGGGTTCGGCTCTGGGGCCAACGTCCTGACTTTC. It yields the protein CAISETGFGSGANVLTF.

This clone was counted once. The rearrangement joins TRBV9 to TRBJ2-2, with D perhaps TRBD2 (6 bases). V was clipped by 0 bases and J by 6 bases, with 12 bases between them. Germline V gives CDR1 SGDLS, CDR2 YYNGEE. The CDR3 length is 15 residues. The CDR3 region is CASSVAEGRSGELFF. CDR3 bases: TGTGCCAGCAGCGTAGCGGAGGGTCGGTCCGGGGAGCTGTTTTTT.

This chain uses TRBV19 with TRBJ1-5; possible D gene TRBD1, 5 bases. The length of the CDR3 is 15 residues. Germline assignment: CDR1 LNHDA and CDR2 SQIVND (reference sequence). Trimming cost V 6 bases and J 0 bases, with 12 bases left between them. Here the CDR3 reads CASRRGEYSNQPQHF. In DNA, the CDR3 is TGTGCCAGTAGGAGGGGAGAGTATAGCAATCAGCCCCAGCATTTT.

This rearrangement joins TRBV2 to TRBJ2-7; 8 bases map to TRBD1. Germline loops: CDR1 SNHLY, CDR2 FYNNEI. Trimming removed 4 bases from V and 6 bases from J; junction bases left unmatched: 11. This CDR3 is built from 15 residues. The CDR3 region is CASSGGQGISGEQYF. The CDR3 DNA sequence: TGTGCCAGCAGTGGAGGACAGGGAATATCGGGCGAGCAGTACTTC.

The CDR3 spells CASSVAAGDEKLFF. The CDR3 region has the DNA TGTGCCAGCAGCGTAGCCGCAGGGGATGAAAAACTGTTTTTT. The chain employs TRBV9 and TRBJ1-4, with a weak D call TRBD1 (6 bases). The CDR3 is 14 amino acids. The germline gives CDR1 SGDLS, CDR2 YYNGEE. V shed 0 bases and J shed 6 bases, with 9 bases lying between them.

The V gene is TRBV6-1, the J gene TRBJ1-6, with D hard to call. The ends were cut back, 3 bases at V and 0 bases at J, with 21 bases in the middle. Germline-derived CDR1 and CDR2 are MNHNS and SASEGT. The CDR3 has 20 residues. In DNA form, the CDR3 reads TGTGCCAGCAGTGAGGTAGACACAACAAAGTGGAGCTCCTATAATTCACCCCTCCACTTT. The encoded protein is CASSEVDTTKWSSYNSPLHF.

V gene TRBV5-6 combines with J gene TRBJ2-5; D ambiguous. The CDR3 consists of 11 residues. Per the germline V gene, CDR1 is SGHDT and CDR2 is YYEEEE. The ends were cut back, 3 bases at V and 4 bases at J, with 4 bases in the middle. The CDR3 region has the DNA TGTGCCAGCAGCTCGGTAGAGACCCAGTACTTC. Translated, it gives CASSSVETQYF.

The chain carries TRBV9 and TRBJ1-1; D gene ambiguous. V lost 2 bases and J lost 0, with 8 bases in between. The CDR3 covers 14 residues. Germline lookup yields CDR1 SGDLS and CDR2 YYNGEE. The CDR3 region has the DNA TGTGCCAGCAGCGTTTTACAGATGAACACTGAAGCTTTCTTT. Its translation is CASSVLQMNTEAFF.

The chain is built from TRBV5-1 and TRBJ2-2; 8 bases line up with TRBD2. The J segment lost 4 bases and the V segment lost 6 bases, leaving 5 bases of the junction unmatched. The germline V gene has CDR1 SGHRS and CDR2 YFSETQ. This CDR3 spans 14 amino acids. CDR3 loop: CASTSGRVTGELFF. The CDR3, as DNA: TGCGCCAGCACTAGCGGGCGGGTCACCGGGGAGCTGTTTTTT.

The CDR3 DNA reads TGTGCCAGCAGCACCGAAAGTGCCCCTAACTATGGCTACACCTTC. Amino acids: CASSTESAPNYGYTF. This chain links TRBV7-2 with TRBJ1-2; D gene uncertain. Germline V lookup: CDR1 SGHTA, CDR2 FQGNSA. This CDR3 comprises 15 residues. Trimming took 5 bases from V and 0 from J, leaving 13 bases between them.

V and J are TRBV5-8 and TRBJ2-5; D is unresolved. Germline V CDR1 and CDR2: SGHTS, YDEGEE. V was cut by 0 bases and J by 2 bases, with 11 bases left in between. This CDR3 has 15 amino acids. CDR3 nucleotides: TGTGCCAGCAGCTTGGACGACAATTTTCAAGAGACCCAGTACTTC. Translated: CASSLDDNFQETQYF.

The chain employs TRBV4-2 and TRBJ1-1, with D perhaps matching TRBD1 (5 bases). V shed 6 bases and J shed 5 bases, with 16 bases lying between them. The CDR3 has 14 amino acids. Per the germline V gene, CDR1 is LGHNA and CDR2 is YNFKEQ. In nucleotides, the CDR3 is TGTGCCAGCAGGTTAGAGGCGGAGGGGACTGAAGCTTTCTTT. Protein sequence: CASRLEAEGTEAFF.

This clone showed up just once. The chain joins TRBV13 to TRBJ2-7, with TRBD1 identical over 9 bases. Germline V gene lookup returns CDR1 PRHDT and CDR2 FYEKMQ (reference sequence). V dropped 5 bases and J dropped 0; count of bases not matched to a gene: 5. The CDR3 loop spans 15 amino acids. The CDR3 here is CASSRGDRDSYEQYF. The CDR3 coding sequence is TGTGCCAGCAGCCGGGGGGACAGGGACTCCTACGAGCAGTACTTC.

V is TRBV4-1 and J is TRBJ1-2, with no clear D. The CDR3 is 16 amino acids. V lost 0 bases to trimming and J lost 4 bases, with 15 bases between them. Per the germline V gene, CDR1 is MGHRA and CDR2 is YSYEKL. CDR3 amino acids: CASSQELKRHGYGYTF. CDR3 in DNA: TGCGCCAGCAGCCAAGAGCTGAAAAGACACGGCTATGGCTACACCTTC.

The V call is TRBV10-3, the J call TRBJ2-1; D might be TRBD1 (5 bases). This CDR3 has 17 amino acids. V was clipped by 0 bases and J by 4 bases, with 16 bases between them. CDR1 and CDR2 (germline): ENHRY, SYGVKD. The CDR3, as DNA: TGTGCCATCAGTGAGTCCTTGGGGCCCCCCCTTTACAATGAGCAGTTCTTC. Protein sequence: CAISESLGPPLYNEQFF.

This chain uses TRBV20-1 with TRBJ2-3; 8 bases are a match to TRBD2. The CDR3 extends over 11 amino acids. Germline lookup yields CDR1 DFQATT and CDR2 SNEGSKA (reference sequence). J lost 6 bases, V lost 6 bases, and 2 bases had no gene match. CDR3 region: CSAKRGDTQYF. Here the CDR3 DNA reads TGCAGTGCCAAGCGGGGGGATACGCAGTATTTT.

On this clone itself: At one end, the junction sequence differs from germline, possibly due to a read error. V is TRBV6-5 and J is TRBJ2-7; D is possibly TRBD1 (6 bases). Germline lookup yields CDR1 MNHEY and CDR2 SVGAGI. The CDR3 runs to 13 residues. The CDR3 DNA is TGTGCCATCAGTGAGCTGGGGGCAGAGGAGCAGTACTTC. Translation: CAISELGAEEQYF.

The chain has TRBV28 and TRBJ1-6; 8 bases line up with TRBD1. CDR1 and CDR2 (germline): MDHEN, SYDVKM. J lost 5 bases, V lost 2 bases, and 2 bases had no gene match. This CDR3 contains 15 residues. The CDR3 coding sequence is TGTGCCAGCAGTTTAGGACAGGGAAATAATTCACCCCTCCACTTT. Translating it yields CASSLGQGNNSPLHF.